This T cell receptor (beta chain) comes out of a study of neoadjuvant nivolumab and ipilimumab in lung cancer. Data came from immunoSEQ multiplex PCR; TCRdb stores just in-frame clones and leaves some out. The sample lists 20,000 to 25,000 clones, more than 65% occurring once. Notes on the study in general: Only a small number of samples underwent TCR sequencing. Resected-tumor TCR richness correlated positively with pretherapy blood richness. TCR richness and clonality were higher in tumors than adjacent uninvolved lung. From pretherapy to surgery, tumor richness and clonality rose with dual therapy.

A word on this clone: Antigen unknown.

The sample was peripheral blood, taken before neoadjuvant nivolumab, alone or with ipilimumab. This TCR was recovered from an adult with non-small cell lung cancer.

CDR3 region: CAGITGGYGYTF. The CDR3 nucleotides read TGTGCCGGGATTACAGGGGGTTATGGCTACACCTTC. The chain combines TRBV30 with TRBJ1-2; 8 bases line up with TRBD1. Trimming took 8 bases from V and 5 from J; bases not matched to a gene: 7. The germline V gene has CDR1 GTSNPN and CDR2 SVGIG (reference sequence). The CDR3 contains 12 residues.